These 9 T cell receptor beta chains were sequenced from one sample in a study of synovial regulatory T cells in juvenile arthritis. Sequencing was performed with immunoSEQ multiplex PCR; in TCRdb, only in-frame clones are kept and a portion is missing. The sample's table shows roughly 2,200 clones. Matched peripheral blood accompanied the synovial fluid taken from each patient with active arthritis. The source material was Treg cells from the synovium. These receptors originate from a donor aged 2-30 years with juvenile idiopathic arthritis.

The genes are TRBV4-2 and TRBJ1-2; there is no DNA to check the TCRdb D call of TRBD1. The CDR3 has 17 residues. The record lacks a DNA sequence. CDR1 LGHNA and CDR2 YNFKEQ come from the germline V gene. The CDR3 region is CASSQETRRQGMGGYTF.

The CDR3 here is CASSLGGGGLTNGYTF. The gene calls are TRBV5-5 and TRBJ1-2. The CDR3 has 16 residues. No DNA sequence is on record. CDR1 and CDR2 (germline): SGHKS, YYEKEE (reference sequence).

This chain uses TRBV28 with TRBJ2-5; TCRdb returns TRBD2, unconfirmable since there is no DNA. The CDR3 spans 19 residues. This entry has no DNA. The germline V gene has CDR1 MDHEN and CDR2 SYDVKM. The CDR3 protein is CASRGGWGTSGPRQETQYF.

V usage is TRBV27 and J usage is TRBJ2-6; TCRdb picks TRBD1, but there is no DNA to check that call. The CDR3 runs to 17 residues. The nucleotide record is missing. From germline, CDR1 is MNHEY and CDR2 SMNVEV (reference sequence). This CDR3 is CASSSGTGWAGANVLTF. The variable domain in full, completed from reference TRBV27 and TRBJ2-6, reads EAQVTQNPRYLITVTGKKLTVTCSQNMNHEYMSWYRQDPGLGLRQIYYSMNVEVTDKGDVPEGYKVSRKEKRNFPLILESPSPNQTSLYFCASSSGTGWAGANVLTFGAGSRLTVL.

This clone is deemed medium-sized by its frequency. The CDR3 sequence is CASSSGLAGYNEQFF. The chain couples TRBV6-5 to TRBJ2-1; the D call of TRBD2 rests on TCRdb alone, since no DNA is present to check it. Germline V gene sequence: CDR1 MNHEY, CDR2 SVGAGI. This CDR3 is built from 15 residues. The DNA sequence is not available.

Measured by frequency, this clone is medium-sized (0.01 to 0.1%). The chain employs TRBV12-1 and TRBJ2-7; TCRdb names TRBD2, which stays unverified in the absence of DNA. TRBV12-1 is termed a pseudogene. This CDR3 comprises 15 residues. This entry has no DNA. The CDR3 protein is CASSLLSGFGDEQYF.

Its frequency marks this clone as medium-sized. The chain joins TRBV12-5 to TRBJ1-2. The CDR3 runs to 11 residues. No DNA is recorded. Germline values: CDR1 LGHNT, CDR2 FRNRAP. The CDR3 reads CASGLDYGYTF.

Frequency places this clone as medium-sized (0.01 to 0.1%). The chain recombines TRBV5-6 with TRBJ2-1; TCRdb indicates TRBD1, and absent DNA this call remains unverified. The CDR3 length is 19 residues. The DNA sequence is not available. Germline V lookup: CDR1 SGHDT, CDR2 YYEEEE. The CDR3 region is CASSAAKTGSRKWTNEQFF.

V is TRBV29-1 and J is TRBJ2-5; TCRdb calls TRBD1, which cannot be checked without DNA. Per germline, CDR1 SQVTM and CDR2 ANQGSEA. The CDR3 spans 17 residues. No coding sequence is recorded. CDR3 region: CSVEASTGTGVQETQYF.